What follows are 26 T cell receptor beta chains derived from one specimen sequenced in a study of T-cell reconstitution after alpha-beta-depleted transplantation in children. Preparation of the TCRbeta library used unique molecular identifiers. Via MiXCR, TCRdb re-called the PCR reads, giving one row per CDR3 protein. The sample holds 440,000 or so distinct CDR3 sequences, approximately 11% seen once. The sample consisted of PBMCs from the stem cell graft donor, taken from the stem cell graft. The receptors come from a human donor who donated a stem cell graft to a child with acute myeloid leukemia.

V is TRBV29-1 and J is TRBJ2-5; the match to TRBD2 covers 11 bases. The V gene's germline CDR1 is SQVTM and CDR2 ANQGSEA. The CDR3 is made up of 15 amino acids. The V gene end was trimmed by 1 base and the J gene end by 4 bases; junction bases not matched to a gene: 5. The CDR3 spells CSVEGTSGSLETQYF. Written as DNA, the CDR3 is TGCAGCGTTGAAGGCACTAGCGGGAGTTTAGAGACCCAGTACTTC.

The rearrangement uses TRBV20-1 and TRBJ2-3; TRBD2 agrees at 12 bases. J lost 2 bases, V lost 5 bases, and 2 bases had no gene match. CDR1 and CDR2 from the germline V gene are DFQATT and SNEGSKA (reference sequence). This CDR3 spans 14 amino acids. CDR3 sequence (DNA): TGCAGTGCTGGACTAGCGGGGAACACAGATACGCAGTATTTT. Translating gives CSAGLAGNTDTQYF.

This clonotype was seen only a few times. V gene TRBV6-5 combines with J gene TRBJ1-3, with 7 positions matching TRBD1. The CDR3 totals 15 residues. CDR1 MNHEY and CDR2 SVGAGI come from the germline V gene. Trimming took 1 base from V and 4 from J; bases not matched to a gene: 4. CDR3 coding DNA: TGTGCCAGCAGTTACTTCGGGACAGAAGGAAACACCATATATTTT. It specifies CASSYFGTEGNTIYF.

This chain joins TRBV11-2 and TRBJ2-1; D may match TRBD1 or TRBD2 (6 bases each). Per germline, CDR1 SGHAT and CDR2 FQNNGV. CDR3 length equals 15 residues. V was clipped by 1 base and J by 3 bases, with 10 bases between them. The CDR3: CASSLGRGVYNEQFF. The CDR3 nucleotides read TGTGCCAGCAGCTTAGGGAGGGGGGTCTACAATGAGCAGTTCTTC. The complete variable domain, with remaining parts taken from reference TRBV11-2 and TRBJ2-1, reads EAGVAQSPRYKIIEKRQSVAFWCNPISGHATLYWYQQILGQGPKLLIQFQNNGVVDDSQLPKDRFSAERLKGVDSTLKIQPAKLEDSAVYLCASSLGRGVYNEQFFGPGTRLTVL.

This clonotype was detected many times. The J gene is TRBJ2-5, the V gene TRBV20-1, with 8 nucleotides matching TRBD1. This CDR3 has 15 residues. Trimming took 0 bases from V and 13 from J; bases not matched to a gene: 16. From germline, CDR1 is DFQATT and CDR2 SNEGSKA (reference sequence). Written as DNA, the CDR3 is TGCAGTGCTAGAGATGGTAGTGAGACAGGGGCCCAACGGTACTTC. Translating it yields CSARDGSETGAQRYF.

This CDR3 reads CASSMDQGGTDTQYF. CDR3 nucleotide sequence: TGTGCCAGCAGCATGGACCAGGGGGGTACAGATACGCAGTATTTT. The chain links TRBV5-5 to TRBJ2-3; tentatively, D is TRBD1 (7 bases). Trimming left V 4 bases short and J 3 bases short, with 15 bases between. The CDR3 sequence is 15 residues long. Germline loops: CDR1 SGHKS, CDR2 YYEKEE (reference sequence).

This clonotype has only a few counts. This chain connects TRBV10-3 to TRBJ2-3; the D is unclear. V lost 3 bases and J 4 bases, leaving 11 bases between the germline ends. The length of the CDR3 is 14 residues. CDR1 is ENHRY and CDR2 is SYGVKD in the germline V gene. The CDR3 region has the DNA TGTGCCATCAGTGAACTCAGAGCCCCAGATACGCAGTATTTT. It codes for CAISELRAPDTQYF.

This chain uses TRBV30 with TRBJ2-6; D is uncertain. The CDR3 runs to 14 residues. V shed 3 bases and J shed 2 bases, with 8 bases lying between them. Germline CDR1 reads GTSNPN; CDR2 reads SVGIG (reference sequence). This chain's CDR3 is CAWSDVAGANVLTF. In nucleotides, the CDR3 is TGTGCCTGGAGCGACGTCGCTGGGGCCAACGTCCTGACTTTC.

The gene calls are TRBV20-1 and TRBJ2-7; 16 bases match TRBD2. V lost 3 bases to trimming and J lost 5 bases; unmatched junction nucleotides: 4. Germline V lookup: CDR1 DFQATT, CDR2 SNEGSKA (reference sequence). The CDR3 runs to 15 residues. CDR3 protein: CSARGLAGGANEQYF. Here the CDR3 DNA reads TGCAGTGCTAGGGGACTAGCGGGAGGGGCAAACGAGCAGTACTTC.

This clonotype was detected only a few times. This chain connects TRBV7-9 to TRBJ2-7, with 14 nucleotides matching TRBD2. Germline lookup yields CDR1 SEHNR and CDR2 FQNEAQ (reference sequence). Losses at the gene ends were 2 bases for V and 5 bases for J; bases not matched to a gene: 5. The CDR3 length is 16 residues. The CDR3 loop is CASSLSGTSGGNEQYF. Here the CDR3 DNA reads TGTGCCAGCAGCTTATCTGGGACTAGCGGGGGCAACGAGCAGTACTTC.

This clonotype has just a few counts. The genes are TRBV20-1 and TRBJ2-7; possibly TRBD2 for D (6 bases). Trimming took 0 bases from V and 1 from J, leaving 10 bases between them. Germline loops: CDR1 DFQATT, CDR2 SNEGSKA (reference sequence). The CDR3 has 14 amino acids. CDR3 DNA sequence: TGCAGTGCTAGAGATGGGGGGACTTCCTACGAGCAGTACTTC. As protein: CSARDGGTSYEQYF.

This clonotype was observed at least ten times. The V gene is TRBV18, the J gene TRBJ1-1; D gene unclear. CDR3 length: 12 amino acids. Germline lookup yields CDR1 KGHSH and CDR2 LQKENI. Trimming removed 2 bases from V and 6 bases from J, with 7 bases in between. CDR3 bases: TGTGCCAGCTCACCAGGACGTTCTGAAGCTTTCTTT. This translates into CASSPGRSEAFF.

V gene TRBV5-1 combines with J gene TRBJ2-3; maybe TRBD1 (6 bases). Germline values: CDR1 SGHRS, CDR2 YFSETQ. There are 12 residues in the CDR3. Trimming left V 4 bases short and J 8 bases short, with 11 bases between. The CDR3 is CASSHQGSTQYF. The CDR3 coding sequence is TGCGCCAGCAGCCACCAGGGGAGTACGCAGTATTTT.

In regard to this clonotype: One junction end disagrees with the germline gene, perhaps due to a read error. V usage is TRBV29-1 and J usage is TRBJ2-6; TRBD1 is a possible D gene (5 bases). The CDR3 contains 14 residues. From germline, CDR1 is SQVTM and CDR2 ANQGSEA. The CDR3 protein is CSGQFGAGANGLTF. CDR3 coding DNA: TGCAGCGGGCAATTTGGAGCTGGGGCCAACGGCCTGACTTTC.

The chain recombines TRBV27 with TRBJ2-5; D is tentatively TRBD1 or TRBD2 (6 bases each). The germline V gene has CDR1 MNHEY and CDR2 SMNVEV (reference sequence). This CDR3 spans 14 amino acids. V was shortened by 4 bases and J by 2 bases, with 11 bases between the two germline ends. The CDR3, as DNA: TGTGCCAGCAGTTCCCGGGGGACACAAGAGACCCAGTACTTC. Protein sequence: CASSSRGTQETQYF.

DNA of the CDR3: TGTGCCAGCAGTCTCTCTAGCGGCCAAGAGACCCAGTACTTC. As protein: CASSLSSGQETQYF. The chain is built from TRBV12-3 or TRBV12-4 and TRBJ2-5, with 7 bases that match TRBD2. J lost 1 base, V lost 5 bases, and 4 bases had no gene match. The CDR3 spans 14 residues.

This clonotype was observed a few times. The chain joins TRBV10-3 to TRBJ2-3, with 9 bases fitting TRBD2. This CDR3 contains 15 residues. Germline V lookup: CDR1 ENHRY, CDR2 SYGVKD. V dropped 9 bases and J dropped 0; count of bases not matched to a gene: 7. CDR3 amino acids: CAIKAGTSSTDTQYF. Here the CDR3 DNA reads TGTGCCATAAAGGCCGGGACTAGCAGCACAGATACGCAGTATTTT.

Comment on this clonotype: The junction differs from germline at one of its ends, possibly a read error. The chain couples TRBV20-1 to TRBJ1-2, with TRBD1 matching over 7 bases. The CDR3 runs 14 residues. CDR1 DFQATT and CDR2 SNEGSKA come from the germline V gene (reference sequence). In DNA form, the CDR3 reads TGCAGTGCGAGAGAAAGAACAGGGGCCTATGGCTACACCTTC. Translating gives CSARERTGAYGYTF.

There are a few counts of this clonotype. The genes are TRBV27 and TRBJ2-6; 10 nucleotides match TRBD1. Germline loops: CDR1 MNHEY, CDR2 SMNVEV (reference sequence). Losses at the gene ends were 6 bases for V and 2 bases for J; bases not matched to a gene: 7. The CDR3 loop spans 17 amino acids. CDR3 sequence: CASREDRGRTGANVLTF. The DNA for the CDR3 is TGTGCCAGCAGAGAAGACAGGGGGCGCACTGGGGCCAACGTCCTGACTTTC.

This clonotype appeared many times. The genes are TRBV12-3 or TRBV12-4 and TRBJ1-1, with no clear D. V lost 2 bases to trimming and J lost 6 bases, with 4 bases between them. The CDR3 spans 11 residues. The CDR3 protein is CASSLSSEAFF. The CDR3, as DNA: TGTGCCAGCAGTTTATCTTCTGAAGCTTTCTTT.

In its sample, this clonotype was seen a few times. The chain links TRBV9 to TRBJ1-5, with 9 bases identical to TRBD1. CDR1 is SGDLS and CDR2 is YYNGEE in the germline V gene. This CDR3 is built from 15 residues. Losses at the gene ends were 0 bases for V and 4 bases for J; bases not matched to a gene: 2. In DNA, the CDR3 is TGTGCCAGCAGCGTAGGAGGGACAGGGAATCAGCCCCAGCATTTT. It translates to CASSVGGTGNQPQHF.

V is TRBV7-8 and J is TRBJ1-5, with D unresolved. Germline V gene sequence: CDR1 SGHVS, CDR2 FQNEAQ. The CDR3 extends over 19 amino acids. Trimming stripped 4 bases from V and 0 bases from J, with 22 bases between. The CDR3 here is CASSSQAVLPRHSNQPQHF. The CDR3 region has the DNA TGTGCCAGCAGCTCCCAGGCAGTACTCCCCAGACATAGCAATCAGCCCCAGCATTTT.

The J gene is TRBJ2-7, the V gene TRBV7-8; either TRBD1 or TRBD2 may supply D (5 bases each). The CDR3 contains 14 residues. The germline V and J ends were trimmed by 5 bases and 4 bases, with 15 bases remaining between them. Per germline, CDR1 SGHVS and CDR2 FQNEAQ. The CDR3 DNA follows: TGTGCCAGCAGCGTCCGGGACCCAGGATACGAGCAGTACTTC. Translating gives CASSVRDPGYEQYF.

This clonotype was counted many times. The V gene is TRBV12-3 or TRBV12-4, the J gene TRBJ1-1; TRBD1 might be the D (6 bases). The CDR3 has 15 residues. V was clipped by 1 base and J by 4 bases, with 13 bases between them. DNA for the CDR3: TGTGCCAGCAGTTTAGTGCCGGGGGGCGGCACTGAAGCTTTCTTT. Translation gives CASSLVPGGGTEAFF.

The chain links TRBV5-4 to TRBJ2-2, with TRBD1 matching 8 bases. CDR3 size: 15 residues. J gave up 7 bases and V 3 bases, and 8 bases lay outside the gene matches. CDR1 is SGHNT and CDR2 is YYREEE in the germline V gene (reference sequence). CDR3 loop: CASSYHRGCVGELFF. The DNA for the CDR3 is TGTGCCAGCAGCTATCACAGGGGGTGCGTCGGGGAGCTGTTTTTT. Full variable domain (rest looked up from reference TRBV5-4 and TRBJ2-2): ETGVTQSPTHLIKTRGQQVTLRCSSQSGHNTVSWYQQALGQGPQFIFQYYREEENGRGNFPPRFSGLQFPNYSSELNVNALELDDSALYLCASSYHRGCVGELFFGEGSRLTVL.

The chain couples TRBV5-1 to TRBJ2-6, with D hard to call. The length of the CDR3 is 13 residues. Trimming left V 7 bases short and J 2 bases short, with 7 bases between. CDR1 SGHRS and CDR2 YFSETQ come from the germline V gene. CDR3 loop: CASYSPGANVLTF. CDR3 DNA sequence: TGCGCCAGCTACAGCCCTGGGGCCAACGTCCTGACTTTC.